The rows below give T cell receptor beta chains drawn from one sample of a study of Ad26.COV2.S vaccination and SARS-CoV-2 variants. Measured with immunoSEQ multiplex PCR; TCRdb has only the in-frame clones, and not every one. Of about 350,000 clones in the sample, roughly nine tenths are singletons; the top ten hold 6.4%. The sequences come from peripheral blood, collected in a trial of Ad26.COV2.S vaccine versus placebo. The receptors derive from a person aged 18 to 65 who received the Ad26.COV2.S COVID-19 vaccine or a placebo. Each CDR3 is given with its conserved first and last residue. D genes are given only for firm matches. Clone size appears in some rows only: once, few, many, or a class for an expanded clone.

cdr3_aa cdr3_nt v_call d_call clone_size j_call
CASSVTGTGELFF TGTGCCAGCAGCGTCACCGGGACCGGGGAGCTGTTTTTT TRBV9 NA NA TRBJ2-2
CASSLEFGQPQHF TGTGCCAGCAGTTTGGAATTCGGGCAGCCCCAGCATTTT TRBV27 NA NA TRBJ1-5
CASSRSGVQETQYF TGCGCCAGCAGCCGGTCGGGGGTCCAAGAGACCCAGTACTTC TRBV5-1 NA NA TRBJ2-5
CASSDDGPYNEQFF TGTGCCAGCAGTGACGACGGGCCCTACAATGAGCAGTTCTTC TRBV6-1 NA NA TRBJ2-1
CASSPQVYEQYF TGTGCCAGCAGTCCACAAGTATACGAGCAGTACTTC TRBV28 NA NA TRBJ2-7
CASTSRGRGTEAFF TGTGCCAGCACGTCCCGAGGGAGGGGCACTGAAGCTTTCTTT TRBV6-5 NA NA TRBJ1-1
CASSMASYMNTEAFF TGTGCCAGTAGTATGGCCAGTTATATGAACACTGAAGCTTTCTTT TRBV19 NA NA TRBJ1-1
CSVSKRITDTQYF TGCAGCGTATCTAAACGGATCACAGATACGCAGTATTTT TRBV29-1 NA NA TRBJ2-3
CASSLLSGTYNEQFF TGTGCCAGCAGCTTGCTTAGCGGGACCTATAATGAGCAGTTCTTC TRBV5-4 TRBD2 NA TRBJ2-1
CASSTPGNEQFF TGTGCCAGTAGTACTCCCGGCAATGAGCAGTTCTTC TRBV19 NA NA TRBJ2-1
CSVVLFSGANVLTF TGCAGCGTGGTACTGTTCTCTGGGGCCAACGTCCTGACTTTC TRBV29-1 NA NA TRBJ2-6
CASSPGTSGDSSYNEQFF TGTGCCAGCAGCCCCGGGACTAGCGGGGACAGCTCCTACAATGAGCAGTTCTTC TRBV13 TRBD2 NA TRBJ2-1
CASSQDLSGANSPLHF TGTGCCAGCAGCCAAGATCTATCAGGGGCTAATTCACCCCTCCACTTT TRBV4-2 NA NA TRBJ1-6
CASSHDQSTSGNTQYF TGCGCCAGCAGCCATGATCAAAGTACTAGCGGGAATACGCAGTATTTT TRBV4-1 TRBD2 once TRBJ2-3
CASSLRESYEQYF TGTGCCAGCAGCTTGCGGGAGTCCTACGAGCAGTACTTC TRBV7-2 TRBD2 NA TRBJ2-7
CASSSTGLNTEAFF TGTGCCAGCAGTTCGACAGGTCTGAACACTGAAGCTTTCTTT TRBV6-5 NA few TRBJ1-1
CASSPRLAEDTDTQYF TGTGCCAGCAGCCCTAGACTAGCGGAAGACACAGATACGCAGTATTTT TRBV7-2 TRBD2 NA TRBJ2-3
CASHREVLATEAFF TGTGCCAGCCACAGGGAGGTCTTGGCGACTGAAGCTTTCTTT TRBV5-4 NA NA TRBJ1-1
CASSKGTGGYGYTF TGTGCCAGCAGCAAGGGGACAGGGGGCTATGGCTACACCTTC TRBV6-2/TRBV6-3 TRBD1 many TRBJ1-2
CASSPDGLGNQPQHF TGTGCCAGCAGCCCCGATGGGTTGGGCAATCAGCCCCAGCATTTT TRBV7-2 NA few TRBJ1-5
CASSQDQMRDRPYEQYF TGTGCCAGCAGCCAAGATCAGATGCGGGACAGGCCCTACGAGCAGTACTTC TRBV4-2 TRBD1 NA TRBJ2-7
CASTLGQFYGYTF TGTGCCAGCACCCTGGGACAGTTCTATGGCTACACCTTC TRBV28 TRBD1 NA TRBJ1-2
CASSEPTGGREQYF TGTGCCAGCAGCGAACCCACAGGGGGACGCGAGCAGTACTTC TRBV21-1 NA NA TRBJ2-7
CASRQTEPQPQHF TGTGCCAGCAGACAAACAGAACCACAGCCCCAGCATTTT TRBV27 NA once TRBJ1-5
CASSVTPIQGPYSYEQYF TGTGCCAGCAGCGTAACCCCGATACAGGGCCCCTATTCCTACGAGCAGTACTTC TRBV9 NA NA TRBJ2-7
CASSQAGDTEAFF TGTGCCAGCAGCCAAGCAGGGGACACTGAAGCTTTCTTT TRBV4-2 NA NA TRBJ1-1
CASSLQTTSGLEQYF TGTGCCAGCAGCTTGCAGACGACTAGCGGGCTCGAGCAGTACTTC TRBV5-4 TRBD2 NA TRBJ2-7
CASTTSGTVTNYGYTF TGTGCCAGCACCACGTCAGGGACAGTGACTAACTATGGCTACACCTTC TRBV11-1 TRBD1 few TRBJ1-2
CASGGGRAEAFF TGTGCTAGTGGAGGGGGCCGGGCTGAAGCTTTCTTT TRBV12-5 TRBD1 NA TRBJ1-1
CASSLSQGAVGNQPQHF TGTGCCAGCAGCTTGTCACAGGGGGCAGTTGGCAATCAGCCCCAGCATTTT TRBV7-3 TRBD1 once TRBJ1-5
CASSTSVSYNEQFF TGCGCCAGCAGCACCTCCGTATCCTACAATGAGCAGTTCTTC TRBV4-1 NA NA TRBJ2-1
CASSESSTNTQYF TGTGCCAGCAGTGAAAGCAGCACAAATACGCAGTATTTT TRBV6-4 NA NA TRBJ2-3
CATSGTGLAFF TGTGCCACCAGCGGAACAGGGTTAGCTTTCTTT TRBV15 NA NA TRBJ1-1
CASSTRSNSYEQYF TGTGCCAGCAGTACTCGGTCCAACTCCTACGAGCAGTACTTC TRBV6-2/TRBV6-3 NA NA TRBJ2-7
CASSKVGTGAVEWPYEQYF NA TRBV21-1 NA NA TRBJ2-7
CASSQRSSGNTIYF TGCGCCAGCAGTCAAAGATCGTCTGGAAACACCATATATTTT TRBV4-3 NA NA TRBJ1-3
CSASWTATQPQHF TGCAGTGCTAGTTGGACAGCCACCCAGCCCCAGCATTTT TRBV20-1 NA NA TRBJ1-5
CASSQGSGGGQYF TGTGCCAGCAGCCAAGGGTCCGGCGGAGGGCAGTACTTC TRBV14 NA once TRBJ2-7
CASSAGPTGFVYEQYF TGTGCCAGCAGCGCGGGACCTACGGGGTTTGTCTACGAGCAGTACTTC TRBV21-1 NA NA TRBJ2-7
CASSLQGSSPLHF TGTGCCAGCAGCTTACAAGGTAGTTCACCCCTCCACTTT TRBV5-6 NA NA TRBJ1-6
CASRKREMVNNEQFF TGTGCCAGCCGAAAGCGGGAGATGGTGAACAATGAGCAGTTCTTC TRBV6-5 TRBD2 NA TRBJ2-1
CASSFLAMNTEAFF TGTGCCAGCAGTTTTCTCGCGATGAACACTGAAGCTTTCTTT TRBV28 NA NA TRBJ1-1
CASSPSTPGNTIYF TGTGCCAGCTCACCGAGCACCCCCGGAAACACCATATATTTT TRBV18 NA NA TRBJ1-3
CASSLDWTGASYNEQFF TGTGCCAGCAGCTTGGATTGGACCGGGGCCTCCTACAATGAGCAGTTCTTC TRBV5-6 NA few TRBJ2-1
CSVGGVGSNQPQHF TGCAGCGTTGGCGGGGTCGGGAGCAATCAGCCCCAGCATTTT TRBV29-1 NA NA TRBJ1-5
CAIRGIRASGERETQYF TGTGCCATCAGGGGAATCAGGGCTAGCGGGGAGCGCGAGACCCAGTACTTC TRBV10-3 TRBD2 NA TRBJ2-5
CASSLALGLSQETQYF TGTGCCAGCAGCTTGGCCCTGGGACTCAGTCAAGAGACCCAGTACTTC TRBV5-5 NA NA TRBJ2-5
CASTGSGNTIYF TGTGCCAGCACGGGCTCTGGAAACACCATATATTTT TRBV6-5 NA NA TRBJ1-3